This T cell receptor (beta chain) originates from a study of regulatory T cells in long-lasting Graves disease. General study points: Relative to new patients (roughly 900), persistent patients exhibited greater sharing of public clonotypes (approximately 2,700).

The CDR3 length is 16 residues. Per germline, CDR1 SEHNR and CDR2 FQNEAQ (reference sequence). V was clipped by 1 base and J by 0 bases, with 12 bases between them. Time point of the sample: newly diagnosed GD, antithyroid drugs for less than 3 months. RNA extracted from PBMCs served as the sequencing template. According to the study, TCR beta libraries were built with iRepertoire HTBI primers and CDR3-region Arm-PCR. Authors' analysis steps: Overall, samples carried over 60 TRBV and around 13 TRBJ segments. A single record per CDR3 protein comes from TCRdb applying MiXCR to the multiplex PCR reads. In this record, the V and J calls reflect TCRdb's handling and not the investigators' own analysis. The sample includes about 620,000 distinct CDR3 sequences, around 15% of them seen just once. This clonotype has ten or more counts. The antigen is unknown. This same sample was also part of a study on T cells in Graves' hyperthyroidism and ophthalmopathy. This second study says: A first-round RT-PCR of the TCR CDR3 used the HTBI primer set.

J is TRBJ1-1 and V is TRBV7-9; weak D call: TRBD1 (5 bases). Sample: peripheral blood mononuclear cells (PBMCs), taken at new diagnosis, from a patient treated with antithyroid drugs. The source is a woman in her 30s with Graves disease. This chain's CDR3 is CASSLGAGNMNTEAFF. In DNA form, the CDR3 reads TGTGCCAGCAGCTTAGGCGCAGGGAACATGAACACTGAAGCTTTCTTT.